This TCR beta chain was observed in a study of OX40 agonist ivuxolimab in advanced cancers. About the research overall: Patients received intravenous ivuxolimab every 2 weeks at 0.01 to 10 mg/kg. Study-wide results and caveats: The study found that CD8+ T cells averaged more expanded clones than CD4+.

The germline gives CDR1 PRHDT, CDR2 FYEKMQ (reference sequence). V lost 5 bases to trimming and J lost 4 bases, with 6 bases between them. This CDR3 comprises 12 residues. With regard to this clone: Its antigen remains unknown.

Only in-frame clones appear in the TCRdb table, and some are missing; sequencing was by immunoSEQ multiplex PCR. Of tens of thousands of clones listed, more than 70% are singletons. The TCR originated in an adult with an advanced solid tumor such as melanoma, head and neck, liver or kidney cancer. This chain joins TRBV13 and TRBJ1-5; maybe TRBD1 (5 bases). The sample in question was CD4+ or CD8+ T cells sorted from blood, obtained in a trial of the OX40 agonist ivuxolimab. The CDR3 DNA follows: TGTGCCAGCAGCCAGGGAAATCAGCCCCAGCATTTT. Translated: CASSQGNQPQHF.